This TCR beta chain was captured by sequencing in a study of human T cells and chemical hapten exposure. Across the whole study: Upper back patch tests used 0.01% DPC, scored after 6 days. General study findings and limits: Versus controls, significantly more large CDR3 similarity clusters arose from expanded TCRs. With regard to DPC sensitization, TCRs above 1 in 1000 frequency did not change.

MiXCR, run by TCRdb on the RACE reads, gives a single entry per CDR3 protein. In the table there are about 120,000 distinct CDR3 sequences, about 13% of which are singletons. Time point defined: pre-sensitization, week 0. The treatment: therapeutic diphenylcyclopropenone sensitization with weekly scalp DPC. At patch-test visits, sampling came before the patch test. This clonotype was observed many times. No antigen is known for it. The source is a woman aged 18 to 35 with alopecia areata. Some clones in this sample may be carry-over from other donors' samples. The material was whole blood, obtained in connection with sensitization to the hapten diphenylcyclopropenone (DPC).

CDR3 nucleotide sequence: TGTGCCAGCAGCCAAAACTATGGCTACACCTTC. Its translation is CASSQNYGYTF. The chain has TRBV5-6 and TRBJ1-2; D remains ambiguous. V lost 4 bases, J lost 2 bases, and 3 bases lay in between. The CDR3 length is 11 residues. Germline loops: CDR1 SGHDT, CDR2 YYEEEE.